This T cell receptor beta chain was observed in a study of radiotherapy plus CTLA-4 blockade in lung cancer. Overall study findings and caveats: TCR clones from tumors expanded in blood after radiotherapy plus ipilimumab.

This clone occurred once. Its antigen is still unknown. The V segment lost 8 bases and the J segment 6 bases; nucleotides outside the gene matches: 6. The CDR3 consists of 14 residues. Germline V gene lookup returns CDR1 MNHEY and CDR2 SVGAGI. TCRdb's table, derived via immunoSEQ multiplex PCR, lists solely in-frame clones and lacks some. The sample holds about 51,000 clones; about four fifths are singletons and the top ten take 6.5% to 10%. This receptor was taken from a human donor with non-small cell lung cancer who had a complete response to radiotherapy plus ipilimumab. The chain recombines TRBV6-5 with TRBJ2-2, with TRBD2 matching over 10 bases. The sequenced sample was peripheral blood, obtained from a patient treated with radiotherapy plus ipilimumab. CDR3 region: CASGRLAGPGELFF. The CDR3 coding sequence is TGTGCCAGCGGGAGACTAGCGGGTCCCGGGGAGCTGTTTTTT.